This TCR beta chain came from a study of OX40 agonist ivuxolimab in advanced cancers. This clone appeared once. Germline CDR1 and CDR2: SGHAT and FQNNGV. The CDR3 covers 15 residues. The V end lost 5 bases, the J end lost 5 bases, and 16 bases lay between the germline ends. TCRdb's table, derived via immunoSEQ multiplex PCR, lists solely in-frame clones and lacks some. The top ten hold around 2.7% of the sample, which has tens of thousands of clones, approximately 84% seen once. The chain links TRBV11-2 to TRBJ2-1; TRBD1 might be the D (6 bases). Sequencing used CD4+ or CD8+ T cells sorted from blood, obtained in a trial of the OX40 agonist ivuxolimab. The TCR was taken from an adult with an advanced solid tumor such as melanoma, head and neck, liver or kidney cancer. Here the CDR3 reads CASSEQGIGHNEQFF. DNA for the CDR3: TGTGCCAGCAGCGAACAGGGAATTGGTCACAATGAGCAGTTCTTC.